What follows is one T cell receptor (beta chain) and its context. Assay: immunoSEQ multiplex PCR; the TCRdb copy retains only in-frame clones and omits some. The table shows some 170,000 clones, with over 90% occurring only once. This sample is part of a study of control samples from healthy donors and cancer patients. V was pared by 6 bases and J by 4 bases, with 13 bases between. This CDR3 has 13 amino acids. CDR1 is SQVTM, CDR2 ANQGSEA, per germline. This receptor was identified in a woman aged 25 to 45 in good health. Sequencing was carried out using blood. This rearrangement joins TRBV29-1 to TRBJ2-1; D is perhaps TRBD1 (5 bases). The CDR3 nucleotides read TGCAGCGTCCAGGGTGGACAATACAATGAGCAGTTCTTC. This codes for CSVQGGQYNEQFF.